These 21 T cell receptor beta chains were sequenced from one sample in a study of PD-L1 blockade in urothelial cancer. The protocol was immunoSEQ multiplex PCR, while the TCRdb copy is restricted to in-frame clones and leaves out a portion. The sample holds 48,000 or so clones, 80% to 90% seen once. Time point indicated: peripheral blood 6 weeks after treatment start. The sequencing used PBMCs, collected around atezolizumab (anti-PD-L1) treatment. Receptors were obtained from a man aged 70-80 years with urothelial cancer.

The CDR3 region has the DNA TGTGCCAGCAGATCCGGTGACAGGTACTACGAGCAGTACTTC. It specifies CASRSGDRYYEQYF. The chain combines TRBV6-5 with TRBJ2-7; D possibly corresponds to TRBD1 (6 bases). Germline-derived CDR1 and CDR2 are MNHEY and SVGAGI. With 6 bases removed from V and 3 bases from J, the gap between germline ends came to 15 bases. This CDR3 contains 14 residues.

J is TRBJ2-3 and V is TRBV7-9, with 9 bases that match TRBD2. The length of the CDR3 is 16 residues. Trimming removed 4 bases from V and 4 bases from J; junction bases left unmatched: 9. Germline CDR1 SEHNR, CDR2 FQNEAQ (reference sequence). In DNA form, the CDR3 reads TGTGCCAGCAGCTCTTTTAGCGGGAGTTCCCCAGATACGCAGTATTTT. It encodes CASSSFSGSSPDTQYF. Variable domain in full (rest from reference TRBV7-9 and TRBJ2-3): DTGVSQNPRHKITKRGQNVTFRCDPISEHNRLYWYRQTLGQGPEFLTYFQNEAQLEKSRLLSDRFSAERPKGSFSTLEIQRTEQGDSAMYLCASSSFSGSSPDTQYFGPGTRLTVL.

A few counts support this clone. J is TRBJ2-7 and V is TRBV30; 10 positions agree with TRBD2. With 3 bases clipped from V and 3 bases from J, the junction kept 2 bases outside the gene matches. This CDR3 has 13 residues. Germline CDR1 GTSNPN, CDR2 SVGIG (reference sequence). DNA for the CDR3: TGTGCCTGGAGGTTAGCGGGAGGCTACGAGCAGTACTTC. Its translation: CAWRLAGGYEQYF.

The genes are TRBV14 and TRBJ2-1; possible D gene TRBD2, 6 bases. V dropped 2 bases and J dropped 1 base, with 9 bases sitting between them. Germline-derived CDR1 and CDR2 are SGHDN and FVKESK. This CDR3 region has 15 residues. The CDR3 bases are TGTGCCAGCAGCCAATCGGGGGTGTCCTACAATGAGCAGTTCTTC. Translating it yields CASSQSGVSYNEQFF.

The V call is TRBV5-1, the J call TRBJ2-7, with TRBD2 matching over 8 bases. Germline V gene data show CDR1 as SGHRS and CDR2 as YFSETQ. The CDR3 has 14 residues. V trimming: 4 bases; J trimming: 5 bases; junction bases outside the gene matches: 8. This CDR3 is CASSIERELDEQYF. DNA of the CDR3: TGCGCCAGCAGCATAGAGCGGGAGCTGGACGAGCAGTACTTC.

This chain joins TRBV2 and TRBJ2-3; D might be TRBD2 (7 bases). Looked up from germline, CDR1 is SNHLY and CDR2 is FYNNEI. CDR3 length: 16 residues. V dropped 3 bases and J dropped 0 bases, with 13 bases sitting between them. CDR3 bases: TGTGCCAGCAGTGAGGAGGGGGGGGCAAGCACAGATACGCAGTATTTT. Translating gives CASSEEGGASTDTQYF.

CDR3 region: CASSLAKGLAGGNTGELFF. The CDR3 DNA sequence: TGCGCCAGCAGCTTGGCGAAAGGACTAGCGGGAGGGAACACCGGGGAGCTGTTTTTT. The chain carries TRBV5-1 and TRBJ2-2; 14 nucleotides line up with TRBD2. Unmatched junction bases numbered 5, after V lost 0 bases and J lost 1 base. Germline V gene lookup returns CDR1 SGHRS and CDR2 YFSETQ. The CDR3 extends over 19 amino acids.

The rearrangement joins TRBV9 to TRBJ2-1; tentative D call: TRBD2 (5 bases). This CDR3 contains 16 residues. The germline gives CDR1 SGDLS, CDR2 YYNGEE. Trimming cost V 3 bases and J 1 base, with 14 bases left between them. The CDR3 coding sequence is TGTGCCAGCAGCGCCGAGCTCGGAGGATCCTACAATGAGCAGTTCTTC. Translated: CASSAELGGSYNEQFF. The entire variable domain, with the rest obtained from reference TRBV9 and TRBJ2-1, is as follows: DSGVTQTPKHLITATGQRVTLRCSPRSGDLSVYWYQQSLDQGLQFLIQYYNGEERAKGNILERFSAQQFPDLHSELNLSSLELGDSALYFCASSAELGGSYNEQFFGPGTRLTVL.

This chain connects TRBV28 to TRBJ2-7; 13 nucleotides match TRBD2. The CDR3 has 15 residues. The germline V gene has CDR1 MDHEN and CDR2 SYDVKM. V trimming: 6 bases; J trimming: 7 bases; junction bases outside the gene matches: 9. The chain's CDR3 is CASSPGTSGIVEQYF. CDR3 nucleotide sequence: TGTGCCAGCAGCCCCGGGACTAGCGGGATCGTTGAGCAGTACTTC.

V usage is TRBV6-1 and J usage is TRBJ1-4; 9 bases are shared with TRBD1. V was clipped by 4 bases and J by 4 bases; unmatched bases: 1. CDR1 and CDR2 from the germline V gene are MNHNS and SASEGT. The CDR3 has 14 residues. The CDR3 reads CASSGTGVNEKLFF. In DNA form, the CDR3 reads TGTGCCAGCAGTGGGACAGGGGTTAATGAAAAACTGTTTTTT.

The CDR3 DNA is TGCGCCAGCAGCCCCGGACAGGGCAAGGAAAGGGCTTTCTTT. Its protein product is CASSPGQGKERAFF. V and J are TRBV5-1 and TRBJ1-1, with 8 bases identical to TRBD1. Germline CDR1 and CDR2: SGHRS and YFSETQ. V trimming: 4 bases; J trimming: 11 bases; junction bases outside the gene matches: 13. The CDR3 runs 14 residues.

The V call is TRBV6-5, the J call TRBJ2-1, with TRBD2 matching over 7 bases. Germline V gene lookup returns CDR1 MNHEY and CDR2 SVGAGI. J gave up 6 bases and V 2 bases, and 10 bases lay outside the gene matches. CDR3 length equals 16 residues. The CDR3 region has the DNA TGTGCCAGCAGTTACACCGTTACTAGCGTGGGCAATGAGCAGTTCTTC. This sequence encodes CASSYTVTSVGNEQFF.

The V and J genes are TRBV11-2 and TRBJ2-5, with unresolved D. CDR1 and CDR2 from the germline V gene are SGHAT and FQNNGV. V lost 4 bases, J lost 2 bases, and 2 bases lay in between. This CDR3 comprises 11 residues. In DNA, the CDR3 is TGTGCCAGCAGCTCGCAAGAGACCCAGTACTTC. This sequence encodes CASSSQETQYF.

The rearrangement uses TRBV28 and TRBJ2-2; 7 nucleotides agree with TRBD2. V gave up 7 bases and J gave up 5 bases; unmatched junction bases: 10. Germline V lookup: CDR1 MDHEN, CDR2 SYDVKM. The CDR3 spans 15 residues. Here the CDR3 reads CASTKGGGGTGELFF. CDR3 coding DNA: TGTGCCAGCACGAAAGGTGGGGGGGGTACCGGGGAGCTGTTTTTT.

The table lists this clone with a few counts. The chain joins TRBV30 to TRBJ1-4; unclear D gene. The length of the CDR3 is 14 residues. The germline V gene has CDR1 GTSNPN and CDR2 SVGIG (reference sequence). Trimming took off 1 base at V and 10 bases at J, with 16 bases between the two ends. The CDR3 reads CAWSEKGALGKLFF. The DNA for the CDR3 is TGTGCCTGGAGTGAAAAGGGAGCCCTAGGAAAACTGTTTTTT.

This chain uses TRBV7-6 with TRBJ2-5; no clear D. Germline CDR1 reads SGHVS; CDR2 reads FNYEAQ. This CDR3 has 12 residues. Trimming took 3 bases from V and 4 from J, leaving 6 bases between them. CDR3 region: CASSFILETQYF. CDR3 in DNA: TGTGCCAGCAGCTTTATTTTAGAGACCCAGTACTTC.

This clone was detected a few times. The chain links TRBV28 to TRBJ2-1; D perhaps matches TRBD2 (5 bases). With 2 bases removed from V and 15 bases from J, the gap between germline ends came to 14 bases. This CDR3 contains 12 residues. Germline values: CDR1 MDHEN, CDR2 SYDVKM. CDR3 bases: TGTGCCAGCAGTTTAGACTATTTGTCTTCGTTCTTC. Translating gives CASSLDYLSSFF.

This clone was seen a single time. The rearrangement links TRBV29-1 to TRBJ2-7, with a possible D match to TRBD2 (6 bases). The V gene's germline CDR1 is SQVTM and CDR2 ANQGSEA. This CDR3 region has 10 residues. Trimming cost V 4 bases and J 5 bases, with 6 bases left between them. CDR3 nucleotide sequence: TGCAGCGTTGGCGGGGACGAGCAGTACTTC. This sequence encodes CSVGGDEQYF.

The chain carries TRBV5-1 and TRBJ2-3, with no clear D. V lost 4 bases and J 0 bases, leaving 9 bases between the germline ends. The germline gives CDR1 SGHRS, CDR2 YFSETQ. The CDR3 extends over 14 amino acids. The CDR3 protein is CASSPLTSTDTQYF. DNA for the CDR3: TGCGCCAGCAGCCCGTTGACAAGCACAGATACGCAGTATTTT.

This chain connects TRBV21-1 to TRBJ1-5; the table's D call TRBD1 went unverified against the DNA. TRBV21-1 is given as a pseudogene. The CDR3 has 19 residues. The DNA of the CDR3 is TGTGCCAGCAGCAGCCTAGGACAGGAATTACTTATTTGCAATCAGCCCCAGCATTTT. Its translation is CASSSLGQELLICNQPQHF.

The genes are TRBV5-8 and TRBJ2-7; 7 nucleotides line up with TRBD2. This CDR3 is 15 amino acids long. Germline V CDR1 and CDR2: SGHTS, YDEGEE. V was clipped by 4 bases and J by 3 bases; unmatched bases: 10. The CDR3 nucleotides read TGTGCCAGCAGCCCGGGATGGAGGGAGGGCTACGAGCAGTACTTC. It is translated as CASSPGWREGYEQYF.